These T cell receptor beta chains were read from a single sample in a study of CD4+ T cells in melanoma. Profiling relied on immunoSEQ multiplex PCR, and the TCRdb table lists in-frame clones only, not all of them. The sample lists about 55,000 clones; approximately 74% were seen once. Sequencing was done on a sample of tumor tissue. Every receptor here comes from a human donor with melanoma. CDR3s include the opening cysteine and the closing phenylalanine or tryptophan. D genes are given only for firm matches. Expanded clones get a size class; other rows say once, few or many, or leave the size out.

CDR3 protein: CASSYDRNQPQHF; CDR3 DNA: TGTGCCAGCAGTTACGATCGCAATCAGCCCCAGCATTTT; V gene: TRBV6-6; J gene: TRBJ1-5; D gene: -; clone size: -
CDR3 protein: CASSLTVRDIHLSPLHF; CDR3 DNA: TGTGCCAGCAGCTTGACCGTCCGGGACATTCATCTTTCACCCCTCCACTTT; V gene: TRBV11-2; J gene: TRBJ1-6; D gene: -; clone size: many
CDR3 protein: CASSLNGGLTEAFF; CDR3 DNA: TGTGCCAGCAGCTTAAATGGAGGCTTGACGGAAGCTTTCTTT; V gene: TRBV7-3; J gene: TRBJ1-1; D gene: -; clone size: -
CDR3 protein: CASSEAEAGYSNQPQHF; CDR3 DNA: TGTGCCAGCAGTGAAGCAGAGGCAGGCTATAGCAATCAGCCCCAGCATTTT; V gene: TRBV2; J gene: TRBJ1-5; D gene: -; clone size: -
CDR3 protein: CASSLGVSTEAFF; CDR3 DNA: TGTGCCAGCAGCTTGGGGGTGTCCACTGAAGCTTTCTTT; V gene: TRBV5-4; J gene: TRBJ1-1; D gene: -; clone size: -
CDR3 protein: CASSAGNTEAFF; CDR3 DNA: TGTGCCAGCAGTGCGGGGAACACTGAAGCTTTCTTT; V gene: TRBV2; J gene: TRBJ1-1; D gene: -; clone size: -
CDR3 protein: CATRGTHRGVVYGYTF; CDR3 DNA: TGTGCCACCAGGGGCACACACAGGGGTGTCGTCTATGGCTACACCTTC; V gene: TRBV7-9; J gene: TRBJ1-2; D gene: TRBD1; clone size: -
CDR3 protein: CASSVDRGGEAFF; CDR3 DNA: TGTGCCAGCAGCGTAGATCGGGGAGGTGAAGCTTTCTTT; V gene: TRBV9; J gene: TRBJ1-1; D gene: -; clone size: few
CDR3 protein: CASSLEAHGPYEQYF; CDR3 DNA: TGTGCCAGCAGCTTAGAGGCCCACGGACCCTACGAGCAGTACTTC; V gene: TRBV7-9; J gene: TRBJ2-7; D gene: -; clone size: -
CDR3 protein: CASTTAGRYGYTF; CDR3 DNA: TGTGCCAGCACCACCGCCGGGCGCTATGGCTACACCTTC; V gene: TRBV6-5; J gene: TRBJ1-2; D gene: -; clone size: once
CDR3 protein: CASSQGWALAGRQFF; CDR3 DNA: TGTGCCAGCAGCCAAGGCTGGGCGCTAGCGGGGAGGCAGTTCTTC; V gene: TRBV14; J gene: TRBJ2-1; D gene: TRBD2; clone size: -
CDR3 protein: CASSVGQGLSPNNYGYTF; CDR3 DNA: TGTGCCAGCAGCGTAGGACAGGGGTTATCCCCGAACAACTATGGCTACACCTTC; V gene: TRBV9; J gene: TRBJ1-2; D gene: TRBD1; clone size: once
CDR3 protein: CASSLASNYEQYF; CDR3 DNA: TGTGCCAGCAGCTTGGCCTCAAACTACGAGCAGTACTTC; V gene: TRBV14; J gene: TRBJ2-7; D gene: -; clone size: -
CDR3 protein: CASRETYNEQFF; CDR3 DNA: TGTGCCAGCAGAGAGACGTACAATGAGCAGTTCTTC; V gene: TRBV6-5; J gene: TRBJ2-1; D gene: -; clone size: -
CDR3 protein: CASSPNQPQHF; CDR3 DNA: TGTGCCAGCAGCCCAAATCAGCCCCAGCATTTT; V gene: TRBV4-2; J gene: TRBJ1-5; D gene: -; clone size: -
CDR3 protein: CASSYSAGVNTGELFF; CDR3 DNA: TGTGCCAGCAGTTACTCGGCGGGGGTAAACACCGGGGAGCTGTTTTTT; V gene: TRBV6-5; J gene: TRBJ2-2; D gene: TRBD2; clone size: -
CDR3 protein: CASSSVAGGPYNEQFF; CDR3 DNA: TGTGCCAGTAGCTCAGTAGCGGGGGGGCCCTACAATGAGCAGTTCTTC; V gene: TRBV19; J gene: TRBJ2-1; D gene: TRBD2; clone size: -